The present entry profiles one T cell receptor beta chain with its context. The assay was immunoSEQ multiplex PCR, and TCRdb's table has in-frame clones only and misses some. The sample yields 93,000 or so clones, nearly 85% seen once. The data were taken from a study of blood T cell repertoires in COVID-19. Study-wide context: Material from acute and convalescent COVID-19 was sourced from the United States, Italy and Spain.

This CDR3 has 15 residues. Looked up from germline, CDR1 is LGHDT and CDR2 is YNNKEL (reference sequence). With V trimmed by 2 bases and J by 6 bases, 8 bases remained unmatched. Sample: peripheral blood. This sequence was found in a human donor in a cohort sampled during active or convalescent COVID-19. This sequence joins TRBV3-1 (or the pseudogene TRBV3-2) and TRBJ2-7; 9 nucleotides match TRBD1. CDR3 nucleotides: TGTGCCAGCAGCCAAAGGGGACAGGGTAGGGGCGAGCAGTACTTC. It codes for CASSQRGQGRGEQYF.